The 17 T cell receptor beta chains listed next were all sequenced from one sample in a study of T cell repertoires in aging, cancer and after chemotherapy. A mixed TRB-A/B primer pool amplified rearranged TRB by multiplex touch-down PCR. From the multiplex PCR reads, TCRdb called clonotypes with MiXCR, one entry per CDR3 protein. The table lists 8,900 or so distinct CDR3 sequences, 34% of them singletons, with 3.5% to 4% in the top ten. The template was genomic DNA from peripheral blood, not RNA. What was sequenced was blood. All receptors come from a human donor in good health.

This chain joins TRBV2 and TRBJ2-7, with D possibly matching TRBD1 (6 bases). V was shortened by 3 bases and J by 4 bases, with 13 bases between the two germline ends. This CDR3 is 14 amino acids long. The V gene's germline CDR1 is SNHLY and CDR2 FYNNEI. CDR3 loop: CASSEGWGQYEQYV. CDR3 in DNA: TGTGCCAGCAGTGAGGGGTGGGGGCAGTACGAGCAGTACGTC.

This clonotype was recorded a few times. The chain is built from TRBV7-2 and TRBJ1-1; D remains ambiguous. The V end was cut by 1 base, the J end by 5 bases, with 8 bases between. Germline V gene lookup returns CDR1 SGHTA and CDR2 FQGNSA. CDR3 length: 13 residues. The CDR3 DNA sequence: TGTGCCAGCAGCTTAGTGTACGGAACTGAAGCTTTCTTT. This translates into CASSLVYGTEAFF.

This clonotype was observed a few times. This rearrangement joins TRBV7-9 to TRBJ1-1; 7 bases align to TRBD1. CDR1 and CDR2 from the germline V gene are SEHNR and FQNEAQ (reference sequence). This CDR3 spans 14 amino acids. V lost 5 bases and J lost 2; bases outside the gene matches: 5. The chain's CDR3 is CASSRGQINTEAFF. In DNA form, the CDR3 reads TGTGCCAGCAGCAGGGGACAGATAAACACTGAAGCTTTCTTT.

V is TRBV12-3 or TRBV12-4 and J is TRBJ1-1, with TRBD1 identical over 7 bases. The CDR3 consists of 16 residues. V shed 6 bases, J shed 1 base, and the junction held 11 bases outside the gene matches. CDR3 nucleotides: TGTGCCAGCAGGAAAGGGGGCGGCGGGTGGAACACTGAAGCTTTCTTT. This gives the protein CASRKGGGGWNTEAFF.

This clonotype was detected once. A read error may produce the germline difference seen at one junction end. The chain is built from TRBV5-6 and TRBJ2-1; TRBD1 matches at 9 bases. Germline V gene lookup returns CDR1 SGHDT and CDR2 YYEEEE. The CDR3 has 12 amino acids. The DNA for the CDR3 is TGCGCCAGCAGGAGGACAGGGGATGAGCAGTTCTTC. Translated: CASRRTGDEQFF.

This rearrangement joins TRBV6-4 to TRBJ2-2, with D unresolved. CDR3 length: 15 amino acids. Germline loops: CDR1 MRHNA, CDR2 SNTAGT. The V gene lost 10 bases and the J gene lost 2 bases, with 17 bases spanning the gap. The chain's CDR3 is CAIRLLRPNTGELFF. In DNA, the CDR3 is TGTGCCATCCGGCTTCTGCGACCAAACACCGGGGAGCTGTTTTTT.

For the CDR3, the DNA is TGTGCCAGCAGCTTACTTTTAAGGGCAGGAGAGGGCTACACCTTC. Amino acid sequence: CASSLLLRAGEGYTF. This chain connects TRBV5-4 to TRBJ1-2; D is unresolved. Between the trimmed V and J ends, which lost 2 bases and 8 bases, there was a span of 19 bases. CDR1 and CDR2 (germline): SGHNT, YYREEE (reference sequence). The CDR3 extends over 15 amino acids.

The sample holds a few counts of this clonotype. The chain has TRBV7-6 and TRBJ2-1; D possibly corresponds to TRBD2 (5 bases). CDR1 and CDR2 from the germline V gene are SGHVS and FNYEAQ. The CDR3 length is 15 residues. Trimming shortened V by 0 bases and J by 6 bases, and 12 bases separated the two germline ends. The CDR3 region is CASSLAPWRRNEQFF. CDR3 sequence (DNA): TGTGCCAGCAGCTTAGCGCCTTGGAGGCGCAATGAGCAGTTCTTC.

This clonotype was found a few times. The junction departs from germline at one end; a sequencing error may be responsible. This rearrangement joins TRBV6-2 or TRBV6-3 to TRBJ2-7, with D hard to call. Germline-derived CDR1 and CDR2 are MNHEY and SVGEGT. The CDR3 totals 12 residues. CDR3 residues: CASSYPSHEQYF. The CDR3 DNA is TGTGCCAGCAGTTACCCCTCCCACGAGCAGTACTTC.

V usage is TRBV20-1 and J usage is TRBJ2-7, with TRBD1 as a possible D gene (6 bases). Deletions cut 6 bases from V and 2 bases from J, with 14 bases between. CDR3 size: 13 residues. The V gene's germline CDR1 is DFQATT and CDR2 SNEGSKA (reference sequence). CDR3: CSAPTGMTYEQYV. CDR3 in DNA: TGCAGTGCCCCGACAGGAATGACCTACGAGCAGTACGTC.

This clonotype was seen more than once but under ten times. The chain carries TRBV15 and TRBJ2-3; a weak D match, TRBD2 (6 bases). V dropped 5 bases and J dropped 3 bases, with 18 bases sitting between them. Germline V lookup: CDR1 LNHNV, CDR2 YYDKDF (reference sequence). This CDR3 has 16 residues. The CDR3 region has the DNA TGTGCCACCAGCCGGGCCGGCGTGGGGGGAACAGATACGCAGTATTTT. This gives the protein CATSRAGVGGTDTQYF.

A few counts support this clonotype. The genes are TRBV12-3 or TRBV12-4 and TRBJ2-7, with D unclear. The CDR3 consists of 16 residues. Trimming cost V 5 bases and J 3 bases, with 20 bases left between them. The DNA of the CDR3 is TGTGCCAGCAGTGGAAGGGCGTGGCGGAGCTTCTACGAGCAGTACGTC. Its translation is CASSGRAWRSFYEQYV.

The chain combines TRBV20-1 with TRBJ1-6; perhaps TRBD1 as D (5 bases). CDR1 is DFQATT and CDR2 is SNEGSKA in the germline V gene (reference sequence). Trimming removed 2 bases at V and 4 bases at J, with 27 bases between. The CDR3 is 20 residues long. The CDR3 spells CSARPFGGPNQNLYNSPLHF. DNA of the CDR3: TGCAGTGCTAGACCTTTTGGGGGACCAAATCAAAACCTTTATAATTCACCCCTCCACTTT.

V and J are TRBV6-6 and TRBJ2-1, with D possibly matching TRBD2 (6 bases). This CDR3 region has 13 residues. V was pared by 4 bases and J by 10 bases, with 14 bases between. CDR1 MNHNY and CDR2 SVGAGI come from the germline V gene (reference sequence). This CDR3 is CASSWGGTEEQFF. In DNA, the CDR3 is TGTGCCAGCAGTTGGGGAGGAACAGAAGAGCAGTTCTTC.

The V call is TRBV7-2, the J call TRBJ1-1, with TRBD1 identical over 12 bases. The CDR3 is made up of 14 amino acids. Unmatched junction bases numbered 3, after V lost 4 bases and J lost 6 bases. In germline, CDR1 is SGHTA, CDR2 FQGNSA. The DNA of the CDR3 is TGTGCCAGCAGCTGGGGACAGGGGGCCCCTGAAGCTTTCTTT. This codes for CASSWGQGAPEAFF. The full variable domain, completed using reference TRBV7-2 and TRBJ1-1, is GAGVSQSPSNKVTEKGKDVELRCDPISGHTALYWYRQSLGQGLEFLIYFQGNSAPDKSGLPSDRFSAERTGGSVSTLTIQRTQQEDSAVYLCASSWGQGAPEAFFGQGTRLTVV.

V gene TRBV5-1 combines with J gene TRBJ2-7; D may be TRBD1 or TRBD2 (5 bases each). V gave up 9 bases and J gave up 3 bases, with 16 bases separating them. CDR3 length equals 13 residues. Germline CDR1 reads SGHRS; CDR2 reads YFSETQ. DNA of the CDR3: TGCGCCACCAGTCGGGACGGAGTCTACGAGCAGTACTTC. Encoded protein: CATSRDGVYEQYF.

The chain has TRBV20-1 and TRBJ1-5; D unresolved. Germline-derived CDR1 and CDR2 are DFQATT and SNEGSKA (reference sequence). CDR3 length: 14 amino acids. The V end was cut by 0 bases, the J end by 3 bases, with 9 bases between. CDR3 nucleotide sequence: TGCAGTGCTAGAGATCGGCCAGACAATCAGCCCCAGCATTTT. Encoded protein: CSARDRPDNQPQHF.